What follows are 25 T cell receptor beta chains derived from one specimen sequenced in a study of blood T cell repertoires in COVID-19. Method: immunoSEQ multiplex PCR; TCRdb's copy keeps in-frame clones and lacks some. In the table there are 330,000 or so clones, about 92% of which are singletons. The sequencing sample was made of peripheral blood. These receptors originate from a woman aged 55-75 years with COVID-19, enrolled during active disease.

V is TRBV9 and J is TRBJ2-1; 10 nucleotides line up with TRBD2. The CDR3 spans 16 residues. Germline CDR1 and CDR2: SGDLS and YYNGEE. Trimming cost V 4 bases and J 8 bases; bases outside gene matches: 12. The CDR3 region is CASSPWTSGGVYEQFF. CDR3 nucleotides: TGTGCCAGCAGCCCTTGGACTAGCGGAGGGGTGTATGAGCAGTTCTTC.

With regard to this clone: Other DNA sequences from this sample encode an identical CDR3 as well. The CDR3 here is CASSLGQGNTEAFF. As DNA, the CDR3 is TGTGCCAGCAGCTTGGGACAGGGGAACACTGAAGCTTTCTTT. The rearrangement joins TRBV7-8 to TRBJ1-1, with 9 bases identical to TRBD1. Per the germline V gene, CDR1 is SGHVS and CDR2 is FQNEAQ. The CDR3 sequence is 14 residues long. V lost 3 bases and J lost 1; bases outside the gene matches: 0.

The chain uses TRBV24-1 and TRBJ1-2, with 9 positions matching TRBD1. Per germline, CDR1 KGHDR and CDR2 SFDVKD. Trimming took 4 bases from V and 6 from J; bases not matched to a gene: 8. This CDR3 region has 15 residues. The CDR3, as DNA: TGTGCCACCAGTGACCCGGACAGGGGCATTAATGGCTACACCTTC. It specifies CATSDPDRGINGYTF.

This rearrangement joins TRBV19 to TRBJ1-1; 7 nucleotides align to TRBD1. The trim removed 6 bases at V and 1 base at J, leaving 5 bases unmatched. The CDR3 sequence is 14 residues long. The V gene's germline CDR1 is LNHDA and CDR2 SQIVND (reference sequence). The CDR3 DNA is TGTGCCAGTAGCCCGGACAGGCGGAACACTGAAGCTTTCTTT. Encoded protein: CASSPDRRNTEAFF. Supplemented by reference TRBV19 and TRBJ1-1, the full variable domain reads DGGITQSPKYLFRKEGQNVTLSCEQNLNHDAMYWYRQDPGQGLRLIYYSQIVNDFQKGDIAEGYSVSREKKESFPLTVTSAQKNPTAFYLCASSPDRRNTEAFFGQGTRLTVV.

This chain links TRBV14 with TRBJ1-2; D may be TRBD1 (5 bases). This CDR3 spans 15 amino acids. The V gene lost 0 bases and the J gene lost 4 bases, with 12 bases spanning the gap. Germline CDR1 and CDR2: SGHDN and FVKESK. CDR3 amino acids: CASSQDRAGFYGYTF. DNA of the CDR3: TGTGCCAGCAGCCAAGATCGCGCAGGGTTCTATGGCTACACCTTC.

This chain joins TRBV5-4 and TRBJ2-1; 10 nucleotides line up with TRBD2. J lost 4 bases, V lost 5 bases, and 12 bases had no gene match. Germline-derived CDR1 and CDR2 are SGHNT and YYREEE (reference sequence). This CDR3 has 17 residues. The CDR3 bases are TGTGCCAGCAGGTCGGGCCTACTAGCGGGGAAATACAATGAGCAGTTCTTC. Protein sequence: CASRSGLLAGKYNEQFF.

V is TRBV4-1 and J is TRBJ1-1; the D gene is possibly TRBD1 (5 bases). This CDR3 is built from 15 residues. The germline V and J ends were trimmed by 0 bases and 1 base, with 9 bases remaining between them. Germline CDR1 is MGHRA and CDR2 is YSYEKL. The CDR3 spells CASSQELGENTEAFF. The CDR3 DNA reads TGCGCCAGCAGCCAAGAGTTAGGGGAGAACACTGAAGCTTTCTTT.

This clone came up many times. V is TRBV19 and J is TRBJ1-6; D is possibly TRBD1 (6 bases). The germline V gene encodes CDR1 LNHDA and CDR2 SQIVND (reference sequence). V lost 8 bases and J 0 bases, leaving 17 bases between the germline ends. The CDR3 spans 17 residues. The CDR3 loop is CASSLAQGSSYNSPLHF. Here the CDR3 DNA reads TGTGCCAGTTCCCTTGCCCAGGGGAGCTCCTATAATTCACCCCTCCACTTT.

This clone has just one count. The chain joins TRBV28 to TRBJ2-5; the match to TRBD1 covers 9 bases. The V gene end was trimmed by 2 bases and the J gene end by 5 bases; junction bases not matched to a gene: 3. CDR3 length: 14 residues. Germline loops: CDR1 MDHEN, CDR2 SYDVKM. The CDR3 loop reads CASSLEQGAETQYF. The CDR3 coding sequence is TGTGCCAGCAGTTTAGAACAGGGGGCGGAGACCCAGTACTTC.

The gene calls are TRBV5-1 and TRBJ1-3, with TRBD1 as a possible D gene (5 bases). The ends were cut back, 8 bases at V and 1 base at J, with 10 bases in the middle. The CDR3 extends over 13 amino acids. Germline lookup yields CDR1 SGHRS and CDR2 YFSETQ. CDR3 sequence reads: CARVQESGNTIYF. The CDR3 DNA follows: TGCGCCAGGGTACAGGAATCTGGAAACACCATATATTTT.

The chain is built from TRBV5-8 and TRBJ2-5; 14 bases are a match to TRBD2. Germline V CDR1 and CDR2: SGHTS, YDEGEE. J gave up 1 base and V 3 bases, and 11 bases lay outside the gene matches. The CDR3 is 19 residues long. CDR3 loop: CASSSSPGLAGVIQETQYF. In DNA, the CDR3 is TGTGCCAGCAGCTCTTCCCCGGGACTAGCGGGGGTTATCCAAGAGACCCAGTACTTC. Using reference TRBV5-8 and TRBJ2-5 for the parts outside the CDR3, the full variable domain is EAGVTQSPTHLIKTRGQQATLRCSPISGHTSVYWYQQALGLGLQFLLWYDEGEERNRGNFPPRFSGRQFPNYSSELNVNALELEDSALYLCASSSSPGLAGVIQETQYFGPGTRLLVL.

The rearrangement links TRBV6-5 to TRBJ1-3; 8 bases match TRBD1. There are 15 residues in the CDR3. V was pared by 2 bases and J by 3 bases, with 3 bases of the junction left unmatched. Germline CDR1 and CDR2: MNHEY and SVGAGI. The CDR3 DNA reads TGTGCCAGCAGTTACCAGGGGGCAGGTGGAAACACCATATATTTT. Translating gives CASSYQGAGGNTIYF.

The chain uses TRBV18 and TRBJ1-2; D gene uncertain. This CDR3 comprises 14 residues. The V end lost 6 bases, the J end lost 5 bases, and 16 bases lay between the germline ends. Germline CDR1 is KGHSH and CDR2 is LQKENI. CDR3 amino acids: CASSPDFQGYGYTF. CDR3 nucleotides: TGTGCCAGCTCCCCCGACTTCCAAGGTTATGGCTACACCTTC. Full variable domain (outside the CDR3, taken from reference TRBV18 and TRBJ1-2): NAGVMQNPRHLVRRRGQEARLRCSPMKGHSHVYWYRQLPEEGLKFMVYLQKENIIDESGMPKERFSAEFPKEGPSILRIQQVVRGDSAAYFCASSPDFQGYGYTFGSGTRLTVV.

This sequence joins TRBV7-8 and TRBJ2-5; possible D gene TRBD2, 6 bases. The CDR3 runs 15 residues. The germline gives CDR1 SGHVS, CDR2 FQNEAQ. Trimming stripped 2 bases from V and 4 bases from J, with 14 bases between. The CDR3 region has the DNA TGTGCCAGCAGCTTAATGTTGCAGGGAGGAGAGACCCAGTACTTC. This translates into CASSLMLQGGETQYF. The full variable domain, with the rest looked up from reference TRBV7-8 and TRBJ2-5, is GAGVSQSPRYKVAKRGQDVALRCDPISGHVSLFWYQQALGQGPEFLTYFQNEAQLDKSGLPSDRFFAERPEGSVSTLKIQRTQQEDSAVYLCASSLMLQGGETQYFGPGTRLLVL.

J is TRBJ1-1 and V is TRBV7-9; D may be TRBD1 (5 bases). Trimming cost V 5 bases and J 3 bases, with 28 bases left between them. CDR3 length: 19 amino acids. In germline, CDR1 is SEHNR, CDR2 FQNEAQ (reference sequence). The CDR3 loop is CASSPVGGPIGSVYTEAFF. The CDR3 nucleotides are TGTGCCAGCAGCCCCGTGGGGGGTCCCATAGGGAGTGTGTACACTGAAGCTTTCTTT.

The table lists this clone with a count of one. The chain joins TRBV19 to TRBJ1-5, with D unresolved. V was cut by 1 base and J by 0 bases, with 10 bases left in between. This CDR3 region has 16 residues. Germline loops: CDR1 LNHDA, CDR2 SQIVND (reference sequence). The CDR3 region is CASSIGTGNSNQPQHF. For the CDR3, the DNA is TGTGCCAGTAGTATAGGGACGGGAAATAGCAATCAGCCCCAGCATTTT.

In this sample, this clone turned up a few times. The chain joins TRBV7-8 to TRBJ1-2; 9 bases are shared with TRBD1. Germline CDR1 reads SGHVS; CDR2 reads FQNEAQ. The CDR3 loop spans 15 amino acids. Trimming took 5 bases from V and 7 from J; bases not matched to a gene: 11. CDR3 sequence (DNA): TGTGCCAGCAGCCGAGCAAAGGGACAGGGAAGTGGCTACACCTTC. Translated: CASSRAKGQGSGYTF.

The rearrangement joins TRBV29-1 to TRBJ1-2; weak D call: TRBD1 (6 bases). V was shortened by 4 bases and J by 4 bases, with 16 bases between the two germline ends. There are 14 residues in the CDR3. Looked up from germline, CDR1 is SQVTM and CDR2 is ANQGSEA. The CDR3, as DNA: TGCAGCGTTGTTGCTGCCACAGGGTTCTATGGCTACACCTTC. This encodes CSVVAATGFYGYTF.

The chain has TRBV19 and TRBJ2-1; weak D call: TRBD2 (5 bases). Germline CDR1 and CDR2: LNHDA and SQIVND (reference sequence). Between the trimmed V and J ends, which lost 5 bases and 6 bases, there was a span of 5 bases. This CDR3 is built from 11 residues. CDR3 amino acids: CASSEGNEQFF. The CDR3 coding sequence is TGTGCCAGTAGTGAGGGCAATGAGCAGTTCTTC.

In DNA form, the CDR3 reads TGTGCCAGCAGCCCACCGGGACTTCTTAATGAAAAACTGTTTTTT. Protein product: CASSPPGLLNEKLFF. The J gene is TRBJ1-4, the V gene TRBV13; perhaps TRBD1 as D (5 bases). The V end lost 5 bases, the J end lost 4 bases, and 14 bases lay between the germline ends. Germline CDR1 and CDR2: PRHDT and FYEKMQ (reference sequence). The CDR3 covers 15 residues.

The rearrangement uses TRBV24-1 and TRBJ2-1, with D tentatively TRBD1 (6 bases). V lost 6 bases and J 7 bases, leaving 18 bases between the germline ends. Germline V gene sequence: CDR1 KGHDR, CDR2 SFDVKD. The CDR3 covers 15 residues. DNA of the CDR3: TGTGCCACCAGTACCTTGGACAGTCCTTTTAATGAGCAGTTCTTC. This gives the protein CATSTLDSPFNEQFF.

This clone was counted between two and nine times. The chain has TRBV20-1 and TRBJ1-4, with D uncertain. CDR1 DFQATT and CDR2 SNEGSKA come from the germline V gene (reference sequence). CDR3 length: 11 residues. V lost 6 bases, J lost 14 bases, and 16 bases lay in between. This CDR3 reads CSAPLGWRLFF. As DNA, the CDR3 is TGCAGTGCCCCCTTAGGGTGGAGGCTGTTTTTT.

This clone came up a few times. The V and J genes are TRBV7-9 and TRBJ1-2; D perhaps matches TRBD1 (6 bases). V lost 2 bases and J 0 bases, leaving 7 bases between the germline ends. Germline assignment: CDR1 SEHNR and CDR2 FQNEAQ (reference sequence). CDR3 size: 14 residues. In DNA, the CDR3 is TGTGCCAGCAGCTTAACAGGGCCTAACTATGGCTACACCTTC. This gives the protein CASSLTGPNYGYTF.

The chain recombines TRBV6-1 with TRBJ2-3; 7 nucleotides match TRBD1. V lost 1 base to trimming and J lost 5 bases; unmatched junction nucleotides: 6. Germline assignment: CDR1 MNHNS and CDR2 SASEGT. The CDR3 contains 15 residues. DNA of the CDR3: TGTGCCAGCAGTGAAGAAGTAGGGGGCGTAGATACGCAGTATTTT. Translating it yields CASSEEVGGVDTQYF.

In nucleotides, the CDR3 is TGTGCCAGCTCACCCGTGTCCAGAGGCTACACCTTC. This translates into CASSPVSRGYTF. The rearrangement uses TRBV18 and TRBJ1-2; D gene ambiguous. CDR1 KGHSH and CDR2 LQKENI come from the germline V gene. V was shortened by 3 bases and J by 8 bases, with 10 bases between the two germline ends. This CDR3 has 12 amino acids.